Below, 8 T cell receptor beta chains from the same sample are listed, as sequenced in a study of response to subunit inactivated influenza vaccine. TCRdb re-derived calls from the RT-PCR reads in MiXCR, one entry per CDR3 protein. Among about 570,000 distinct CDR3 sequences listed, around 11% were seen once. These data were likewise used in another study, on T cells expressing NK-cell markers. This second study says: 5'RACE template switching with UMIs produced the TCR beta cDNA.

Sequenced material: PBMCs from blood, taken on the day of vaccination. The receptors originated from a man in his fifties who received an inactivated influenza vaccine.

This chain joins TRBV15 and TRBJ1-5, with D perhaps matching TRBD1 (5 bases). Trimming pared 5 bases from V and 6 bases from J, leaving 14 bases between. The CDR3 runs 14 residues. Germline loops: CDR1 LNHNV, CDR2 YYDKDF (reference sequence). The CDR3 DNA sequence: TGTGCCACCAGCGGCGGGACCCCAGGTCAGCCCCAGCATTTT. Protein sequence: CATSGGTPGQPQHF.

The chain is built from TRBV5-1 and TRBJ2-7; no clear D. Germline CDR1 and CDR2: SGHRS and YFSETQ. V shed 0 bases and J shed 5 bases, with 9 bases lying between them. The CDR3 extends over 13 amino acids. DNA of the CDR3: TGCGCCAGCAGCTTGGAAGTTTTCCACGAGCAGTACTTC. Protein product: CASSLEVFHEQYF.

This clonotype was picked up a small number of times. The J gene is TRBJ1-1, the V gene TRBV12-3 or TRBV12-4; a possible D gene is TRBD1 (5 bases). The V end lost 5 bases, the J end lost 4 bases, and 14 bases lay between the germline ends. This CDR3 spans 14 amino acids. The DNA for the CDR3 is TGTGCCAGCAGTAACTGGCTTCAGGGCACTGAAGCTTTCTTT. This encodes CASSNWLQGTEAFF.

This clonotype was observed a few times. CDR3 nucleotides: TGCGCCAGCAGTGGCGACGGAGCCTACGAGCAGTACTTC. It encodes CASSGDGAYEQYF. The chain links TRBV10-2 to TRBJ2-7; no firm D call. The germline V gene has CDR1 WSHSY and CDR2 SAAADI. This CDR3 comprises 13 residues. Deletions cut 4 bases from V and 2 bases from J, with 9 bases between.

V usage is TRBV27 and J usage is TRBJ1-1; no definite D call. This CDR3 contains 14 residues. Germline lookup yields CDR1 MNHEY and CDR2 SMNVEV (reference sequence). V was shortened by 6 bases and J by 0 bases, with 11 bases between the two germline ends. CDR3 nucleotides: TGTGCCAGCAGGCCTCTACATATGAACACTGAAGCTTTCTTT. Protein: CASRPLHMNTEAFF.

In this sample, this clonotype turned up many times. The gene calls are TRBV29-1 and TRBJ2-2; perhaps D is TRBD1 or TRBD2 (5 bases each). The V end was cut by 3 bases, the J end by 5 bases, with 16 bases between. The germline CDR1 and CDR2 sequences are SQVTM and ANQGSEA. The CDR3 spans 15 residues. CDR3 protein: CSVELWGKGTGELFF. The CDR3 DNA is TGCAGCGTTGAGTTATGGGGGAAGGGGACCGGGGAGCTGTTTTTT.

There are a few counts of this clonotype. CDR3 amino acids: CASSFGDRGTEQYF. The CDR3 DNA reads as TGTGCCAGCAGTTTTGGAGACAGGGGCACCGAGCAGTACTTC. This rearrangement joins TRBV12-3 or TRBV12-4 to TRBJ2-7; 8 nucleotides match TRBD1. The CDR3 consists of 14 residues. V lost 3 bases, J lost 6 bases, and 7 bases stayed unmatched.

There are a few counts of this clonotype. V and J are TRBV7-2 and TRBJ2-7; 9 bases are shared with TRBD1. Trimming removed 5 bases from V and 4 bases from J; junction bases left unmatched: 6. This CDR3 region has 14 residues. Looked up from germline, CDR1 is SGHTA and CDR2 is FQGNSA. The CDR3 coding sequence is TGTGCCAGCAGCCTGACCGGGACAGGGTACGAGCAGTACTTC. This sequence encodes CASSLTGTGYEQYF.